The following is a T cell receptor beta chain sequence with its context. Its target is unknown. The CDR3 consists of 14 residues. Per germline, CDR1 SGHDN and CDR2 FVKESK. V lost 0 bases, J lost 11 bases, and 11 bases lay in between. This sample stems from a study of response to subunit inactivated influenza vaccine. Study-wide results and limits: Authors suggested seasonal influenza vaccinations each recruit few new T cells.

TCRdb itself ran the RT-PCR reads through MiXCR, one entry per CDR3 protein. The sample holds more than 250,000 distinct CDR3 sequences, 20% to 25% seen once. This TCR was recovered from a man between 50 and 69 years old who received an inactivated influenza vaccine. Sequencing was performed on PBMCs from blood, taken less than 22 months after vaccination. The gene calls are TRBV14 and TRBJ1-6; no definite D call. The CDR3 here is CASSQENRGAPLHF. Here the CDR3 DNA reads TGTGCCAGCAGCCAAGAAAACCGCGGTGCACCCCTCCACTTT.